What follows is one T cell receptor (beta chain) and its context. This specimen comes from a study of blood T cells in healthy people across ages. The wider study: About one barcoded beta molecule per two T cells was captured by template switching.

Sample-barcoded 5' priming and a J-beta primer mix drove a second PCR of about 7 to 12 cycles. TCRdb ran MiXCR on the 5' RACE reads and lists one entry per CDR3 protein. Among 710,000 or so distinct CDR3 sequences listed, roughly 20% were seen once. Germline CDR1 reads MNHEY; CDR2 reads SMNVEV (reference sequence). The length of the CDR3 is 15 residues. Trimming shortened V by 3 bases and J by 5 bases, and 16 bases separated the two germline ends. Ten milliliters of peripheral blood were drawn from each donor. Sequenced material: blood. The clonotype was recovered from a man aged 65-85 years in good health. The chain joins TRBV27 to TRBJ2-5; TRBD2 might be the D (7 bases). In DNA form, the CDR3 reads TGTGCCAGCAGTTTTTTCGGGGGGCTGGGGGAGACCCAGTACTTC. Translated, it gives CASSFFGGLGETQYF.